This TCR beta chain was recovered during a study of T cell responses to AZD1222 COVID-19 vaccine. Overall study findings and caveats: The peak T cell response came first, and repertoires were sampled only after it. The donor cohort was predominantly white British with a female majority, and clonal diversity may have been underestimated.

A remark on this clone: Its matching antigen is unknown.

Germline loops: CDR1 SGHTA, CDR2 FQGNSA. V was clipped by 5 bases and J by 3 bases, with 21 bases between them. The CDR3 runs to 17 residues. Assay used: immunoSEQ multiplex PCR; TCRdb lists only in-frame clones, some missing. The repertoire holds 160,000 or so clones, with 75% to 95% as singletons. The chain links TRBV7-2 to TRBJ2-3, with unresolved D. The source is an adult in good health. Source: peripheral blood, taken on day 0 of AZD1222 vaccination. The CDR3 DNA sequence: TGTGCCAGCAGCCTCCAGCCGATACACTTGCATACAGATACGCAGTATTTT. Its translation is CASSLQPIHLHTDTQYF.